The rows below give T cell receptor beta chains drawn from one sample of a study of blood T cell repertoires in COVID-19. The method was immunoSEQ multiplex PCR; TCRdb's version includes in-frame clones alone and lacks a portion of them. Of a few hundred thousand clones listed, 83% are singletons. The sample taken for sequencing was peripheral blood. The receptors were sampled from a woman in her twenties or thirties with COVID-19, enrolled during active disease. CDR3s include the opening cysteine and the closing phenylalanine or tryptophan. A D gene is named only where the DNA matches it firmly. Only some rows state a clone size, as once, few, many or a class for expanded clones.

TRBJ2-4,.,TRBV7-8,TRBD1,TGTGCCAGCAGCACAACAGGGGTAGGGGTGGACATTCAGTACTTC,CASSTTGVGVDIQYF
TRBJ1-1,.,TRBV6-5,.,TGTGCCAGCAGGTACAGGGAAGGGGTTGCGAACACTGAAGCTTTCTTT,CASRYREGVANTEAFF
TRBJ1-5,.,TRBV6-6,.,TGTGCCAGCACGGACAGTTCGAATCAGCCCCAGCATTTT,CASTDSSNQPQHF
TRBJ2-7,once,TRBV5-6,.,TGTGCCAGCAGCTTGTCAAACGCGGGGTCCTACGAGCAGTACTTC,CASSLSNAGSYEQYF
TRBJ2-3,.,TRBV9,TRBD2,TGTGCCAGCTCGCGGGAGGGAGGCACAGATACGCAGTATTTT,CASSREGGTDTQYF
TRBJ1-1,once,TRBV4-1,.,TGCGCCAGCAGCCTTCCGGGGGGGACTGAAGCTTTCTTT,CASSLPGGTEAFF
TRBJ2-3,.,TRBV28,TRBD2,TGTGCCAGCAGCTGGACTAGCCCTAGCACAGATACGCAGTATTTT,CASSWTSPSTDTQYF
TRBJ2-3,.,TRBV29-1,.,TGCAGCGTTTCCCCCCGGGTAGCGGCCACAGATACGCAGTATTTT,CSVSPRVAATDTQYF
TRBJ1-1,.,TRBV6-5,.,TGTGCCAGCAGTTACACTACGGGGGGCCCAGATGTAGCTTTCTTT,CASSYTTGGPDVAFF
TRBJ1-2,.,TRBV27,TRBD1,TGTGCCAGCAGTAGAAGGACAGGGGATGGCTACACCTTC,CASSRRTGDGYTF
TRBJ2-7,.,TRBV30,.,TGTGCCTGGAGGGGACTCAACAACGACGAGCAGTACTTC,CAWRGLNNDEQYF
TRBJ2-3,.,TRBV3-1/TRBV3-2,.,TGTGCCAGCAGCCAAGATAGGGGTCAGGGTTGGGTGGATACGCAGTATTTT,CASSQDRGQGWVDTQYF
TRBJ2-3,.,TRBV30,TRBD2,TGTGCCTGGAGTCACGGTGGCGGGAGATCAGATACGCAGTATTTT,CAWSHGGGRSDTQYF
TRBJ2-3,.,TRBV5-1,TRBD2,TGCGCCAGCAGCTTTGGGCGGGAGGGCTCAGATACGCAGTATTTT,CASSFGREGSDTQYF
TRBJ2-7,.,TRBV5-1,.,TGCGCCAGCAGCTTGGAAAGAGCCTACGAGCAGTACTTC,CASSLERAYEQYF
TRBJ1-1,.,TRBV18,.,TGTGCCAGCTCACCATTAGGACACTCGAACACTGAAGCTTTCTTT,CASSPLGHSNTEAFF
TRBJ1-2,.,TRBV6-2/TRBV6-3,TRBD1,TGTGCCAGCAGCCGACAGGGCACACATGGCTACACCTTC,CASSRQGTHGYTF
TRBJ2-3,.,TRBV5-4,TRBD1,TGTGCCAGCAGCCCCCCGGGACAGGGAAGCACAGATACGCAGTATTTT,CASSPPGQGSTDTQYF
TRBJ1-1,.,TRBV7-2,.,TGTGCCAGCAGCCTGTCAGAAGGGAGGAACGAAGCTTTCTTT,CASSLSEGRNEAFF
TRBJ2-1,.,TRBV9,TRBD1,TGTGCCAGCAGCGTAGAGGACAGGGGCACCTACAATGAGCAGTTCTTC,CASSVEDRGTYNEQFF
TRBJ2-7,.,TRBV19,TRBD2,TGTGCCAGTAGTATCCGCGGGAGAGGAGCGGACGAGCAGTACTTC,CASSIRGRGADEQYF
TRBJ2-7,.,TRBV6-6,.,TGTGCCAGCAGTTACAACAGGGCCTACGAGCAGTACTTC,CASSYNRAYEQYF
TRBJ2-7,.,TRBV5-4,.,TGTGCCAGCAGCTTGGATTCTTTCTCCTACGAGCAGTACTTC,CASSLDSFSYEQYF
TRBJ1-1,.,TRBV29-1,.,TGCAGCGTCTCAGGGAGGGAGACTGAAGCTTTCTTT,CSVSGRETEAFF
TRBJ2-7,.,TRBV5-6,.,TGTGCCAGCAGCGATTGGGGAGACGCAGACTCTACCTACGAGCAGTACTTC,CASSDWGDADSTYEQYF
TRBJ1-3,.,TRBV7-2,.,TGTGCCAGCAGCTTATTGACAGCCTCCTCTGGAAACACCATATATTTT,CASSLLTASSGNTIYF
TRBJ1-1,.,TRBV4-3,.,TGCGCCAGCAGCCAAGAAAATGCCAGGGCGGCTGAAGCTTTCTTT,CASSQENARAAEAFF
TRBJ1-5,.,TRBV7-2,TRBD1,TGTGCCAGCAGGACCACCGGGACAGCTTATCAGCCCCAGCATTTT,CASRTTGTAYQPQHF
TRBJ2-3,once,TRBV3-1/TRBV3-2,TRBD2,TGTGCCACCCGGACTAGCGGATCCACAGATACGCAGTATTTT,CATRTSGSTDTQYF
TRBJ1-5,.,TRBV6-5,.,TGTGCCAGCAGTTACTCTGGAGGTAGGGGCAATCAGCCCCAGCATTTT,CASSYSGGRGNQPQHF